The clone carrying this T cell receptor beta chain was recorded only once. The antigen is unknown. This sample stems from a study of regulatory dendritic cells for organ transplantation. Findings and caveats of the study: The most alloreactive TCR clonotypes were found in resting memory CD8+ cells. Memory CD8+ clonal expansion seemed more limited with regulatory than mature dendritic cells.

The method was immunoSEQ multiplex PCR; TCRdb's version includes in-frame clones alone and lacks a portion of them. The table has 20,000 to 25,000 clones, 70% to 80% seen once; the top ten hold around 0.99%. Trimming cost V 3 bases and J 4 bases, with 16 bases left between them. From germline, CDR1 is SGHTA and CDR2 FQGNSA. This CDR3 spans 15 amino acids. CD4+ or CD8+ T cells were sorted as naive CD45RA+ or memory CD45RO+. The genes are TRBV7-2 and TRBJ2-7; the D gene is possibly TRBD2 (7 bases). The receptor comes from a human donor in good health. What was sequenced was memory CD4+ T cells from blood. The subset denotes: CD45RO+ memory T cells. The CDR3 reads CASSLPGGMWYEQYF. The CDR3 DNA reads as TGTGCCAGCAGCTTGCCGGGGGGCATGTGGTACGAGCAGTACTTC.